The T cell receptor beta chain described here comes from a study of blood T cell repertoires in COVID-19. Germline assignment: CDR1 SQVTM and CDR2 ANQGSEA. The CDR3 is 11 residues long. V dropped 6 bases and J dropped 2 bases, with 6 bases sitting between them. Libraries were prepared by immunoSEQ multiplex PCR; TCRdb keeps only in-frame clonotypes and omits some of them. Here the sample spans roughly 340,000 clones, around 87% being singletons. The genes are TRBV29-1 and TRBJ2-3, with no clear D. This clonotype originated in a man aged 40-49 years in a cohort exposed to, infected with or recovered from COVID-19 (not recorded which). Material for sequencing was PBMCs or T cells enriched from blood (not recorded which). In DNA, the CDR3 is TGCAGCGTAGCCCCCACAGATACGCAGTATTTT. It specifies CSVAPTDTQYF.